This T cell receptor beta chain was obtained from a study of CD8+CD57+ T cells in acquired aplastic anemia. The sequenced patients had an expansion of CD8+CD57+ cells seen by flow cytometry. The ends were cut back, 5 bases at V and 5 bases at J, with 13 bases in the middle. The germline V gene encodes CDR1 WNHNN and CDR2 SYGVQD (reference sequence). This CDR3 has 14 amino acids. General study points: Over 25 shared CD8+ CDR3s appeared highly expressed within patients' immunodominant clones.

Template material for TCR beta VDJ and CDR3 profiling consisted of genomic DNA. TCRdb re-analysed the reads in MiXCR, keeping a single row per CDR3 protein. The sample holds roughly 190,000 distinct CDR3 sequences, around 47% seen once. A remark on this clonotype: Its antigen is currently unknown.

The source material was sorted CD4+, CD8+, or CD8+CD57+ T cells (not recorded which) from PBMCs. This TCR was recovered from a human donor with aplastic anemia. The V call is TRBV10-1, the J call TRBJ2-1; D is uncertain. Here the CDR3 reads CASSPLVVNNEQFF. The CDR3 DNA follows: TGCGCCAGCAGTCCGCTAGTCGTTAACAATGAGCAGTTCTTC.